The present T cell receptor beta chain was sequenced within a study of beta chain features in type 1 diabetes. Background on the study: Healthy donors resembled patients in age, gender and cell yields. Study-level findings and limits: Insertions were fewer and deletions more numerous at VDJ junctions in type 1 diabetes patients. Type 1 diabetes patients showed a moderate but significant shortening of TCRB CDR3s in all four CD4+ subsets.

This clone was observed a handful of times. Its antigen is undetermined. About 120 mL of blood, on average, came from one heparinised draw per donor. The authors reverse transcribed all of the isolated RNA, so sequencing captured expressed TCRB transcripts. Sequencing was performed with immunoSEQ multiplex PCR; in TCRdb, only in-frame clones are kept and a portion is missing. The data contain 310,000 or so clones, about a tenth of them singletons. Trimming stripped 1 base from V and 8 bases from J, with 12 bases between. The CDR3 loop spans 13 amino acids. CDR1 is SGHDT and CDR2 is YYEEEE in the germline V gene.

The rearrangement links TRBV5-6 to TRBJ1-1; D is ambiguous. This receptor was taken from a man under 40 with type 1 diabetes. Sequencing was done on a sample of central memory CD4+ T cells from blood. CDR3 loop: CASSLTDSREAFF. CDR3 nucleotide sequence: TGTGCCAGCAGCTTGACAGACTCCAGAGAAGCTTTCTTT.